The 3 T cell receptor beta chains listed next were all sequenced from one sample in a study of T cells in localized non-small cell lung cancer. Clones were read by immunoSEQ multiplex PCR, and TCRdb kept only the in-frame ones, dropping some. This table has over 15,000 clones, about 88% appearing once. The specimen comprised peripheral blood, sampled before any cancer treatment. The origin of the receptors is a female donor over 55 with stage III squamous cell lung carcinoma.

V gene TRBV30 combines with J gene TRBJ2-7; D is unclear. Germline CDR1 GTSNPN, CDR2 SVGIG (reference sequence). The V end was cut by 2 bases, the J end by 4 bases, with 6 bases between. CDR3 length: 11 residues. Here the CDR3 reads CAWSYEYEQYF. The DNA of the CDR3 is TGTGCCTGGAGTTATGAGTACGAGCAGTACTTC.

The rearrangement links TRBV19 to TRBJ2-1; the match to TRBD2 covers 8 bases. V shed 3 bases, J shed 4 bases, and the junction held 5 bases outside the gene matches. This CDR3 contains 15 residues. Per germline, CDR1 LNHDA and CDR2 SQIVND (reference sequence). The CDR3 sequence is CASSMAAGGYNEQFF. CDR3 nucleotides: TGTGCCAGTAGTATGGCTGCGGGGGGATACAATGAGCAGTTCTTC.

The genes are TRBV5-4 and TRBJ1-3, with TRBD1 matching 9 bases. V was clipped by 4 bases and J by 4 bases; unmatched bases: 6. The length of the CDR3 is 15 residues. Germline CDR1 SGHNT, CDR2 YYREEE (reference sequence). CDR3 sequence reads: CASSPQGARGNTIYF. The CDR3 bases are TGTGCCAGCAGCCCACAGGGGGCGAGAGGAAACACCATATATTTT.